The present T cell receptor beta chain was sequenced within a study of siplizumab effects on memory and regulatory T cells (dated by TCRdb to about 2019). Regarding the research as a whole: The study looked at the effect of siplizumab, an anti-CD2 antibody, on alloreactive T-cell subsets in allogeneic mixed lymphocyte reactions made from human PBMCs.

To prepare the library, the immunoSEQ multiplex PCR assay was applied. Some 100,000 TCR templates per sample were assayed by the deep sequencing platform. Genomic DNA extracted from sorted T cells was used for TCRbeta CDR3 sequencing. On the authors' methods: Clonal analysis of TCRbeta CDR3 data was done in the R programming language. Comparing unstimulated samples against CFSE-low samples taken after the reaction was how alloreactive CD4+ and CD8+ clones were defined. Alloreactive CD4+ clones were assigned to regulatory or non-regulatory origin by matching sequences to sorted unstimulated Treg and non-Treg repertoires. This is the immuneACCESS table as TCRdb keeps it, with only in-frame sequences that have V and J called. A part of the clones is gone; compared with another copy, unresolved V genes explain less than half, and the rest is unexplained. V and J calls and clone size are given by that table; D and trimming were obtained from the DNA. This sample lists some 100,000 clones; 92% were detected once. The top ten hold around 0.77% of the sample.

A note on this clone: Its antigen has not been determined. No quality values exist for individual bases; no much larger clone is one base distant.

The germline V gene encodes CDR1 LNHNV and CDR2 YYDKDF (reference sequence). The CDR3 spans 16 residues, from the cysteine through the phenylalanine. Just the 48-base CDR3 DNA is kept, in frame starting at base 1. The junction carries 12 bases between V and J, which are trimmed by 0 bases and 4 bases respectively. Points the paper makes about the study in general: A naive or memory phenotype could not be assigned to roughly 80-97% of proliferating CD4+ or CD8+ clones. Among mappable alloreactive CD4+ clones, an average Treg-derived fraction of about 69% was observed with siplizumab, compared with around 28% in control reactions. Siplizumab significantly lowered the cumulative frequency of alloreactive sequences that could be traced to unstimulated CD4+ memory T cells. Unstimulated naive T cells appeared more diverse than memory T cells, and naive cells seemed to contribute substantially to the alloresponse. Because sequences at frequencies below about 10^-5 were poorly captured, only a minor fraction of alloreactive clones could be mapped back to unstimulated subsets. The suppressive function of proliferating Tregs from siplizumab cultures was not functionally confirmed.

Sorted unstimulated T cells and proliferating T cells recovered from mixed lymphocyte reactions were subjected to TCRbeta CDR3 sequencing. Fresh whole blood from about ten HLA-typed healthy donors served as the source for isolating PBMCs. To map where alloreactive clones came from, unstimulated CD4+ regulatory T cells were FACS-sorted. This TCR derives from a human donor in good health. This chain is built from TRBV15 and TRBJ2-2, and the D gene may be TRBD1, 6 bases matching. The sample comprised Tregs sorted from blood. The DNA sequence reads TGTGCCACCAGCAGAGATCGGTTGACAGGCACCGGGGAGCTGTTTTTT. Its protein reads: CATSRDRLTGTGELFF.